This entry lists 3 T cell receptor beta chains sequenced from one sample in a study of blood T cell repertoires in COVID-19. The assay was immunoSEQ multiplex PCR, and TCRdb's table has in-frame clones only and misses some. The table lists a few hundred thousand clones, 75% to 90% of them singletons, with roughly 8.6% in the top ten. The sequenced sample was PBMCs or T cells enriched from blood (not recorded which). The receptors here all came from a man in his forties or fifties who had recovered from COVID-19.

This clone was seen repeatedly, ten times or more. The sample has other DNA sequences that encode this CDR3 too. The J gene is TRBJ1-5, the V gene TRBV19; TRBD1 aligns across 7 bases. The germline CDR1 and CDR2 sequences are LNHDA and SQIVND (reference sequence). The CDR3 is 14 residues long. V was pared by 4 bases and J by 2 bases, with 2 bases of the junction left unmatched. The CDR3 DNA sequence: TGTGCCAGTAGTACAACAGGGGGCAATCAGCCCCAGCATTTT. It translates to CASSTTGGNQPQHF.

This chain uses TRBV27 with TRBJ1-1; the D gene is possibly TRBD1 (6 bases). Germline assignment: CDR1 MNHEY and CDR2 SMNVEV (reference sequence). There are 15 residues in the CDR3. Trimming took 4 bases from V and 3 from J, leaving 15 bases between them. The CDR3 here is CASSWGGVKDTEAFF. The CDR3 DNA follows: TGTGCCAGCAGTTGGGGGGGCGTTAAGGACACTGAAGCTTTCTTT.

The chain is built from TRBV5-6 and TRBJ1-1, with D hard to call. This CDR3 has 13 residues. V was cut by 4 bases and J by 1 base, with 8 bases left in between. The V gene's germline CDR1 is SGHDT and CDR2 YYEEEE. The CDR3 DNA is TGTGCCAGCAGCCGACGGGAGAACACTGAAGCTTTCTTT. It codes for CASSRRENTEAFF.